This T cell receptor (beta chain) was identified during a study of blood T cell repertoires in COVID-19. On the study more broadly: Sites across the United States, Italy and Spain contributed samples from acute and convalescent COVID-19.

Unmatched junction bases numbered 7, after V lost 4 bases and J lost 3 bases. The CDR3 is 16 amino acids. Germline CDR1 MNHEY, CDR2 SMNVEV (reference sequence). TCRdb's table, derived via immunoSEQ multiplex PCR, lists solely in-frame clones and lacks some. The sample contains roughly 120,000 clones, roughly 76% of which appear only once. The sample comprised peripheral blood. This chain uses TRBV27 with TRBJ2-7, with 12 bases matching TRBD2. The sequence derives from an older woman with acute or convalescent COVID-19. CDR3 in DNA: TGTGCCAGCAGTTCGAGGGCTAGCGGGGGGGGCTACGAGCAGTACTTC. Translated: CASSSRASGGGYEQYF.